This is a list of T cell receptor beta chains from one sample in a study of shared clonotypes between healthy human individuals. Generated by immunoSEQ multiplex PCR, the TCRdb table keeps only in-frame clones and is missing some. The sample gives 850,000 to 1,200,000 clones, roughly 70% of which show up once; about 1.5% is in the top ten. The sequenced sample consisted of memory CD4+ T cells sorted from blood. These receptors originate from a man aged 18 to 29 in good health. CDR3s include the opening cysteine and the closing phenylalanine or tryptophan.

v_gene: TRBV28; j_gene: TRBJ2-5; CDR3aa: CASSFRLAGAETQYF
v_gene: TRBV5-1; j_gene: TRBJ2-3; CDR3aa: CASSWGSRGLTDTQYF
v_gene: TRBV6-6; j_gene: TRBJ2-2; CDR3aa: CASKKTGANTGELFF
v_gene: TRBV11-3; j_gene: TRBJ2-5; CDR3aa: CASSLGAGSQETQYF
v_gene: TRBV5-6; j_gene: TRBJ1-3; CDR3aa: CASSLAGAVSGNTIYF
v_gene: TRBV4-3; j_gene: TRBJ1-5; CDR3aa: CASSRDPQGGQPQHF
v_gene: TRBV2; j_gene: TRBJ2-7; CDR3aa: CASSAGQGVSEQYF
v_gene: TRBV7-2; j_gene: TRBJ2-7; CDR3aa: CASSLGKSYEQYF
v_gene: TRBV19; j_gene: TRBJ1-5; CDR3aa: CASHPPRASNQPQHF
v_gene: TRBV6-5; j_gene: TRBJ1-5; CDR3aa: CASSSPRASGQPQHF